This TCR beta chain was observed in a study of response to subunit inactivated influenza vaccine. Germline assignment: CDR1 LNHNV and CDR2 YYDKDF (reference sequence). The CDR3 consists of 15 residues. V dropped 0 bases and J dropped 2 bases, with 10 bases sitting between them. TCRdb redid the calling of the RT-PCR reads with MiXCR, one entry per CDR3 protein. The sample shows fewer than 600,000 distinct CDR3 sequences, more than 7% of them seen only once. This sample comprised PBMCs from blood, obtained less than 25 months after vaccination. This receptor was identified in a man between 50 and 69 years old who received an inactivated influenza vaccine. The chain has TRBV15 and TRBJ2-5; D possibly corresponds to TRBD2 (5 bases). CDR3 amino acids: CATSREAGQQETQYF. The CDR3 DNA is TGTGCCACCAGCAGAGAGGCGGGCCAGCAAGAGACCCAGTACTTC.